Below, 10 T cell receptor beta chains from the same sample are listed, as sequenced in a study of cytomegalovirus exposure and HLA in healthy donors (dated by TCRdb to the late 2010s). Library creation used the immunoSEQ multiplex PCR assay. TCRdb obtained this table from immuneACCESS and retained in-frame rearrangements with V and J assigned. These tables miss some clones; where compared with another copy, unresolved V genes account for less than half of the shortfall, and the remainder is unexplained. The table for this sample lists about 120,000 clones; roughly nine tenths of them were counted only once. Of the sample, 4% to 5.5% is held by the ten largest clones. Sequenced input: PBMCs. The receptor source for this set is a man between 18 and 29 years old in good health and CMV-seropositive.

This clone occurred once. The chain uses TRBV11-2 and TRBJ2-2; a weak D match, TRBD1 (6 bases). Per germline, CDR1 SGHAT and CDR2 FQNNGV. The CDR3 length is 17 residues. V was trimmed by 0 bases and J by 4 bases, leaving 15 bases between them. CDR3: CASSLDWQGRGTGELFF. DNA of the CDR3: TGTGCCAGCAGCTTAGATTGGCAGGGGCGAGGCACCGGGGAGCTGTTTTTT.

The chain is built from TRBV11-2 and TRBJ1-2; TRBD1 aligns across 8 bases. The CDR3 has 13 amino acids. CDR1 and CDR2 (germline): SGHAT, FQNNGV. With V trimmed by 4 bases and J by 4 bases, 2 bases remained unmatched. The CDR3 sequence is CASSSTGAYGYTF. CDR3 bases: TGTGCCAGCAGCTCGACAGGGGCCTATGGCTACACCTTC.

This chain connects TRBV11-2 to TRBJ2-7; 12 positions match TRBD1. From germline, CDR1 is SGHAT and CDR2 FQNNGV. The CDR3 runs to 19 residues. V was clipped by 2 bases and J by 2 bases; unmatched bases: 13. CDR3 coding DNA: TGTGCCAGCAGCTTACCTACGGGGGACAGGGGGCACACCACCTACGAGCAGTACTTC. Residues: CASSLPTGDRGHTTYEQYF. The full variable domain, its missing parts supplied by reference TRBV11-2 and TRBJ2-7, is EAGVAQSPRYKIIEKRQSVAFWCNPISGHATLYWYQQILGQGPKLLIQFQNNGVVDDSQLPKDRFSAERLKGVDSTLKIQPAKLEDSAVYLCASSLPTGDRGHTTYEQYFGPGTRLTVT.

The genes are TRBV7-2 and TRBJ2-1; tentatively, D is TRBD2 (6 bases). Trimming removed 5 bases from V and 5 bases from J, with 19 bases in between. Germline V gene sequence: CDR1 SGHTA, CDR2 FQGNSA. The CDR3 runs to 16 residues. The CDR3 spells CASSPVEGSNNNEQFF. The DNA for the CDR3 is TGTGCCAGCAGCCCAGTGGAGGGGAGTAACAACAATGAGCAGTTCTTC.

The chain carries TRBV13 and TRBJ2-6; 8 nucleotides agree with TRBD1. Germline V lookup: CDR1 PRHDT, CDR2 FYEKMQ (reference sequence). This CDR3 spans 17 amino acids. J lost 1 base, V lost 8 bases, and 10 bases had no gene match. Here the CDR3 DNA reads TGTGCCAGCTATGGAGGCAGGGGGCGGTCTGGGGCCAACGTCCTGACTTTC. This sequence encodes CASYGGRGRSGANVLTF. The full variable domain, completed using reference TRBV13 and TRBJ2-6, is AAGVIQSPRHLIKEKRETATLKCYPIPRHDTVYWYQQGPGQDPQFLISFYEKMQSDKGSIPDRFSAQQFSDYHSELNMSSLELGDSALYFCASYGGRGRSGANVLTFGAGSRLTVL.

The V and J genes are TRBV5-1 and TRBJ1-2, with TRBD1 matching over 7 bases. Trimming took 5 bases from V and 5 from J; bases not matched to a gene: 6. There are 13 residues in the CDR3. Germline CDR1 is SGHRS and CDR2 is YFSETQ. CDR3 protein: CASREGTAYGYTF. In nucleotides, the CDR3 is TGCGCCAGCAGGGAGGGGACAGCATATGGCTACACCTTC.

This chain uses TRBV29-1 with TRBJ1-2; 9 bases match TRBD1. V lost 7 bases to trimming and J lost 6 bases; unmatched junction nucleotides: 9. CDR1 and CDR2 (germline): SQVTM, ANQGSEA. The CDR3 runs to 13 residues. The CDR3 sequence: CSDTPGQGDGYTF. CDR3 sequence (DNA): TGCAGCGATACCCCGGGACAGGGAGATGGCTACACCTTC.

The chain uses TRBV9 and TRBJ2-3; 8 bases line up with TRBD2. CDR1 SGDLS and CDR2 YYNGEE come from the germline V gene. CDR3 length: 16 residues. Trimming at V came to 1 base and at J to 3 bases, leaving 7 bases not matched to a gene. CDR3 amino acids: CASSVSAGGKTDTQYF. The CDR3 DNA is TGTGCCAGCAGCGTATCGGCGGGGGGAAAAACAGATACGCAGTATTTT.

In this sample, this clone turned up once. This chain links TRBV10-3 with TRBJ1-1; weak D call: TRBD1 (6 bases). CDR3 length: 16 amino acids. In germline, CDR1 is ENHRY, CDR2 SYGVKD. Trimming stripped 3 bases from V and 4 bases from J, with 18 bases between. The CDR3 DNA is TGTGCCATCAGTGAAAGGTTGGCAGGGGCTGGCACTGAAGCTTTCTTT. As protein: CAISERLAGAGTEAFF.

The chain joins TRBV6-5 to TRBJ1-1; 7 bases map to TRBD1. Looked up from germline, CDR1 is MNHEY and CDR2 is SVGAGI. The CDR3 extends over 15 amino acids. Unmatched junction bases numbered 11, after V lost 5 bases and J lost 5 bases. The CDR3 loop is CASSTLTAGGTEAFF. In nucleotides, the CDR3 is TGTGCCAGCAGTACCCTAACGGCAGGGGGGACTGAAGCTTTCTTT.